The rows below give T cell receptor beta chains drawn from one sample of a study of CXCR3 chemokines and chemotherapy response in bladder cancer. TCRdb analysed the PCR reads with MiXCR anew, one entry per CDR3 protein. The sample has about 8,100 distinct CDR3 sequences, over 10% seen once; the top ten hold 15% to 20%. Sampling was done from a patient whose treatment included neoadjuvant chemotherapy. These receptors all stem from a human donor with bladder cancer that responded to neoadjuvant chemotherapy. Each CDR3 is given with its conserved first and last residue. Fields, in order: clone size, D gene, V gene, J gene, CDR3 protein, CDR3 DNA. A D gene is named only where the DNA matches it firmly. The listing skips clone size in some rows; elsewhere it reads once, few, many or a size class.

many	NA	TRBV29-1	TRBJ1-1	CSVASWRPLGTEAFF	TGCAGCGTGGCCAGTTGGCGGCCCTTAGGCACTGAAGCTTTCTTT
few	NA	TRBV28	TRBJ2-7	CASSPGQGGYEQYF	TGTGCCAGCAGCCCGGGACAAGGAGGCTACGAGCAGTACTTC
many	NA	TRBV7-9	TRBJ2-7	CASSFPSAPSYEQYF	TGTGCCAGCAGCTTTCCCTCAGCCCCCTCCTACGAGCAGTACTTC
many	NA	TRBV10-3	TRBJ2-5	CAISSDYRKETQYF	TGTGCCATCAGTTCGGACTACCGTAAAGAGACCCAGTACTTC
medium-sized	TRBD2	TRBV6-5	TRBJ2-3	CASSYSTGTSSTDTQYF	TGTGCCAGCAGTTACTCCACCGGGACTAGCTCTACAGATACGCAGTATTTT
many	NA	TRBV12-3/TRBV12-4	TRBJ1-1	CASSPPGPMNTEAFF	TGTGCCAGCAGCCCACCGGGACCCATGAACACTGAAGCTTTCTTT
many	NA	TRBV5-4	TRBJ1-3	CASSLSESGNTIYF	TGTGCCAGCAGCTTGTCAGAATCTGGAAACACCATATATTTT
few	NA	TRBV7-9	TRBJ1-3	CASSFGMTSGNTIYF	TGTGCCAGCAGCTTCGGAATGACCTCTGGAAACACCATATATTTT
NA	TRBD2	TRBV27	TRBJ2-3	CASSGPSSGGGWDTQYF	TGTGCCAGCAGTGGACCCTCTAGCGGGGGGGGGTGGGATACGCAGTATTTT
few	TRBD2	TRBV12-3/TRBV12-4	TRBJ2-3	CASSPGTSGGYTDTQYF	TGTGCCAGCAGTCCCGGGACTAGCGGGGGGTATACAGATACGCAGTATTTT
few	NA	TRBV28	TRBJ2-3	CASSLRGLTDTQYF	TGTGCCAGCAGTTTGCGGGGGCTCACAGATACGCAGTATTTT
many	NA	TRBV6-6	TRBJ1-3	CASRDVGGNTIYF	TGTGCCAGCAGGGACGTCGGTGGAAACACCATATATTTT
medium-sized	TRBD1	TRBV24-1	TRBJ1-1	CATYRTGGSTEAFF	TGTGCCACCTACCGAACAGGGGGATCCACTGAAGCTTTCTTT
many	TRBD1	TRBV6-1	TRBJ2-5	CASSERLKGGRAETQYF	TGTGCCAGCAGTGAAAGGCTAAAAGGGGGCAGGGCCGAGACCCAGTACTTC
medium-sized	TRBD1	TRBV7-2	TRBJ1-5	CASSLEPGQGNQPQHF	TGTGCCAGCAGCTTGGAACCGGGACAGGGGAATCAGCCCCAGCATTTT
many	TRBD1	TRBV6-6	TRBJ2-4	CASSYGQGVRDIQYF	TGTGCCAGCAGTTACGGACAGGGGGTTAGGGACATTCAGTACTTC
medium-sized	NA	TRBV24-1	TRBJ1-1	CATSAASGLEAFF	TGTGCCACCAGTGCCGCCTCGGGCCTTGAAGCTTTCTTT
medium-sized	NA	TRBV19	TRBJ1-1	CASRSEGQTNTEAFF	TGTGCCAGTAGGAGCGAAGGGCAGACGAACACTGAAGCTTTCTTT
medium-sized	TRBD2	TRBV6-2/TRBV6-3	TRBJ2-1	CASRVTGGGNEQFF	TGTGCCAGCAGGGTAACGGGGGGTGGCAATGAGCAGTTCTTC
NA	NA	TRBV15	TRBJ1-2	CATRGGAYGYTF	TGTGCCACCAGAGGGGGGGCCTATGGCTACACCTTC
many	NA	TRBV6-1	TRBJ1-2	CASSEAGGSRGYTF	TGTGCCAGCAGTGAAGCAGGAGGGTCCCGCGGCTACACCTTC
medium-sized	NA	TRBV6-5	TRBJ2-1	CASLRPGSYNEQFF	TGTGCCAGCCTCCGGCCGGGCTCCTACAATGAGCAGTTCTTC
medium-sized	TRBD1	TRBV6-1	TRBJ2-7	CASREDRVGEQYF	TGTGCCAGCAGGGAGGACAGGGTAGGCGAGCAGTACTTC
many	NA	TRBV6-1	TRBJ2-7	CASSATRFISYEQYF	TGTGCCAGCAGCGCGACTAGGTTCATCTCGTACGAGCAGTACTTC